These 24 T cell receptor beta chains came from one sample sequenced in a study of blood T cell repertoires in COVID-19. Profiled with immunoSEQ multiplex PCR; TCRdb holds only in-frame clones, not every one. The sample carries some 460,000 clones, about 85% recorded once. The sample was PBMCs or T cells enriched from blood (not recorded which). These receptors were obtained from a woman aged 18-35 years with acute COVID-19.

This clone showed up just once. The chain is built from TRBV3-1 (or the pseudogene TRBV3-2) and TRBJ2-7; no firm D call. V lost 5 bases to trimming and J lost 3 bases, with 8 bases between them. From germline, CDR1 is LGHDT and CDR2 YNNKEL (reference sequence). The CDR3 spans 12 residues. CDR3 protein: CASSTSGYEQYF. The DNA of the CDR3 is TGTGCCAGCAGCACTTCTGGCTACGAGCAGTACTTC.

The chain is built from TRBV28 and TRBJ1-2, with TRBD1 matching 10 bases. CDR3 size: 14 residues. V shed 7 bases and J 7 bases; nucleotides not matched to a gene: 9. Germline CDR1 MDHEN, CDR2 SYDVKM. The DNA of the CDR3 is TGTGCCAGCACCCCCGGGACAGGGGTTAGTGGCTACACCTTC. Residues: CASTPGTGVSGYTF.

The chain couples TRBV19 to TRBJ1-2, with 7 bases lining up with TRBD1. J gave up 3 bases and V 9 bases, and 13 bases lay outside the gene matches. CDR1 and CDR2 (germline): LNHDA, SQIVND (reference sequence). This CDR3 is built from 15 residues. The CDR3 coding sequence is TGTGCCAGCGAGTCGGTTTCGGGACAGCACTATGGCTACACCTTC. Translation: CASESVSGQHYGYTF.

The chain is built from TRBV15 and TRBJ2-1; 10 bases align to TRBD1. The V gene end was trimmed by 8 bases and the J gene end by 13 bases; junction bases not matched to a gene: 5. The CDR3 extends over 11 amino acids. The germline V gene has CDR1 LNHNV and CDR2 YYDKDF (reference sequence). CDR3 in amino acids: CATRQGAVQFF. The CDR3 nucleotides are TGTGCCACCCGACAGGGGGCTGTTCAGTTCTTC.

Written as DNA, the CDR3 is TGCAGCGTTCGACTAGCGGGATACAATGAGCAGTTCTTC. Encoded protein: CSVRLAGYNEQFF. The chain couples TRBV29-1 to TRBJ2-1; 11 bases are a match to TRBD2. This CDR3 region has 13 residues. The J segment lost 4 bases and the V segment lost 5 bases, leaving 1 base of the junction unmatched. Germline CDR1 reads SQVTM; CDR2 reads ANQGSEA.

In DNA form, the CDR3 reads TGTGCCAGCAGTGGGCAGGGACAAGATACGCAGTATTTT. Amino acids: CASSGQGQDTQYF. The chain couples TRBV2 to TRBJ2-3; perhaps TRBD1 as D (6 bases). Deletions cut 4 bases from V and 5 bases from J, with 10 bases between. Germline-derived CDR1 and CDR2 are SNHLY and FYNNEI. The CDR3 is 13 amino acids.

This clone was observed a few times. This rearrangement joins TRBV5-1 to TRBJ1-1; 8 bases map to TRBD1. CDR1 and CDR2 from the germline V gene are SGHRS and YFSETQ. After removal of 4 bases from V and 7 bases from J, the junction contained 9 bases not matched to a gene. This CDR3 spans 14 amino acids. The DNA for the CDR3 is TGCGCCAGCAGCCCCGGACAGGGTTTGGGTGAAGCTTTCTTT. Its translation is CASSPGQGLGEAFF.

The chain employs TRBV18 and TRBJ1-3; no firm D call. This CDR3 has 12 amino acids. The germline CDR1 and CDR2 sequences are KGHSH and LQKENI. V was pared by 2 bases and J by 5 bases, with 4 bases between. The CDR3 here is CASSPDRNTIYF. The DNA for the CDR3 is TGTGCCAGCTCACCAGACAGAAACACCATATATTTT.

The rearrangement links TRBV19 to TRBJ1-6; D perhaps matches TRBD1 (5 bases). Germline V gives CDR1 LNHDA, CDR2 SQIVND (reference sequence). The CDR3 covers 15 residues. Trimming took 4 bases from V and 10 from J, leaving 17 bases between them. The DNA of the CDR3 is TGTGCCAGTAGTACTGTTTTGGGGGGTTCCTCACCCCTCCACTTT. Encoded protein: CASSTVLGGSSPLHF.

The CDR3 DNA reads as TGTGCCAGCAGCAGGGTTGGGGAGACCCAGTACTTC. Translated: CASSRVGETQYF. The chain is built from TRBV2 and TRBJ2-5, with D maybe TRBD1 (5 bases). Germline loops: CDR1 SNHLY, CDR2 FYNNEI. CDR3 length equals 12 residues. Between the trimmed V and J ends, which lost 6 bases and 5 bases, there was a span of 10 bases.

This chain connects TRBV7-9 to TRBJ2-7; TRBD1 matches at 9 bases. The V gene end was trimmed by 5 bases and the J gene end by 3 bases; junction bases not matched to a gene: 8. The CDR3 sequence is 15 residues long. Germline V gene data show CDR1 as SEHNR and CDR2 as FQNEAQ (reference sequence). This CDR3 is CASSTGQGSDYEQYF. The CDR3 bases are TGTGCCAGCAGCACGGGACAGGGATCGGACTACGAGCAGTACTTC.

This chain connects TRBV7-9 to TRBJ2-6; 8 bases match TRBD1. Trimming removed 5 bases from V and 1 base from J; junction bases left unmatched: 10. Germline CDR1 is SEHNR and CDR2 is FQNEAQ (reference sequence). The CDR3 is made up of 18 amino acids. The CDR3 loop is CASSAPGGPRSGANVLTF. The CDR3 DNA follows: TGTGCCAGCAGCGCCCCAGGGGGCCCTCGATCTGGGGCCAACGTCCTGACTTTC.

A word on this clone: A read error is likely, as this CDR3 ends without the conserved phenylalanine or tryptophan. The rearrangement joins TRBV13 to TRBJ1-2; weak D call: TRBD1 (5 bases). The V end was cut by 4 bases, the J end by 7 bases, with 19 bases between. The CDR3 runs 15 residues. The germline V gene encodes CDR1 PRHDT and CDR2 FYEKMQ (reference sequence). DNA of the CDR3: TGTGCCAGCAGCTCCGGACCTGGACAAGTAGGTGGCTACACCCTC. Its translation: CASSSGPGQVGGYTL.

The chain has TRBV5-1 and TRBJ1-2, with D uncertain. Germline V CDR1 and CDR2: SGHRS, YFSETQ. This CDR3 has 14 residues. V lost 1 base and J 4 bases, leaving 11 bases between the germline ends. The CDR3 DNA follows: TGCGCCAGCAGCTTGCCGGGGAAGGGCTATGGCTACACCTTC. Amino acids: CASSLPGKGYGYTF. Using reference TRBV5-1 and TRBJ1-2 for the parts outside the CDR3, the full variable domain is KAGVTQTPRYLIKTRGQQVTLSCSPISGHRSVSWYQQTPGQGLQFLFEYFSETQRNKGNFPGRFSGRQFSNSRSEMNVSTLELGDSALYLCASSLPGKGYGYTFGSGTRLTVV.

This clone was recorded a few times. V usage is TRBV2 and J usage is TRBJ2-7; D unresolved. V gave up 7 bases and J gave up 1 base, with 5 bases separating them. There are 11 residues in the CDR3. Germline V gene lookup returns CDR1 SNHLY and CDR2 FYNNEI. This CDR3 reads CASKQSYEQYF. CDR3 coding DNA: TGTGCCAGCAAACAGTCCTACGAGCAGTACTTC.

This chain connects TRBV9 to TRBJ2-3; 9 positions match TRBD2. Trimming at V came to 5 bases and at J to 6 bases, leaving 10 bases not matched to a gene. The germline V gene has CDR1 SGDLS and CDR2 YYNGEE. The CDR3 consists of 15 residues. DNA of the CDR3: TGTGCCAGCAGGGGAGCGGGAGGCAGGGGGGATACGCAGTATTTT. It encodes CASRGAGGRGDTQYF.

V is TRBV11-2 and J is TRBJ1-1; 8 positions agree with TRBD1. In germline, CDR1 is SGHAT, CDR2 FQNNGV. The junction had 7 bases not matched to a gene; V was cut back by 4 bases and J by 3 bases. The CDR3 runs to 15 residues. The CDR3 DNA reads as TGTGCCAGCAGCTCGATACAGGGGGGTGACACTGAAGCTTTCTTT. Its translation: CASSSIQGGDTEAFF. Full variable domain (missing parts from reference TRBV11-2 and TRBJ1-1): EAGVAQSPRYKIIEKRQSVAFWCNPISGHATLYWYQQILGQGPKLLIQFQNNGVVDDSQLPKDRFSAERLKGVDSTLKIQPAKLEDSAVYLCASSSIQGGDTEAFFGQGTRLTVV.

This rearrangement joins TRBV25-1 to TRBJ1-6; TRBD1 might be the D (6 bases). The CDR3 has 16 amino acids. Between the trimmed V and J ends, which lost 1 base and 5 bases, there was a span of 12 bases. Germline V gene lookup returns CDR1 MGHDK and CDR2 SYGVNS. The CDR3 DNA reads as TGTGCCAGCAGTGAATGGGGCAGGGGTGATAATTCACCCCTCCACTTT. It codes for CASSEWGRGDNSPLHF. Drawing the rest from reference TRBV25-1 and TRBJ1-6, the complete variable domain is EADIYQTPRYLVIGTGKKITLECSQTMGHDKMYWYQQDPGMELHLIHYSYGVNSTEKGDLSSESTVSRIRTEHFPLTLESARPSHTSQYLCASSEWGRGDNSPLHFGNGTRLTVT.

CDR3 sequence reads: CASSLNIGETQYF. CDR3 DNA sequence: TGCGCCAGCAGCCTAAATATCGGAGAGACCCAGTACTTC. The chain links TRBV5-1 to TRBJ2-5; D uncertain. CDR3 length: 13 amino acids. V lost 4 bases and J lost 4, with 11 bases in between. The germline CDR1 and CDR2 sequences are SGHRS and YFSETQ. Full variable domain (remainder filled in from reference TRBV5-1 and TRBJ2-5): KAGVTQTPRYLIKTRGQQVTLSCSPISGHRSVSWYQQTPGQGLQFLFEYFSETQRNKGNFPGRFSGRQFSNSRSEMNVSTLELGDSALYLCASSLNIGETQYFGPGTRLLVL.

The genes are TRBV7-2 and TRBJ2-3; D possibly corresponds to TRBD2 (5 bases). The CDR3 has 15 amino acids. V was pared by 7 bases and J by 4 bases, with 18 bases between. Germline V gives CDR1 SGHTA, CDR2 FQGNSA. The CDR3 sequence: CASTGLFRAADTQYF. In nucleotides, the CDR3 is TGTGCCAGCACCGGACTCTTTCGAGCGGCAGATACGCAGTATTTT.

This rearrangement joins TRBV18 to TRBJ2-2; TRBD1 might be the D (5 bases). The CDR3 covers 15 residues. Trimming pared 3 bases from V and 3 bases from J, leaving 11 bases between. CDR1 and CDR2 (germline): KGHSH, LQKENI. The CDR3 here is CASSPTQGHTGELFF. DNA of the CDR3: TGTGCCAGCTCACCGACCCAGGGTCACACCGGGGAGCTGTTTTTT.

A single count supports this clone. The genes are TRBV11-2 and TRBJ2-3, with 9 bases aligning to TRBD2. Germline loops: CDR1 SGHAT, CDR2 FQNNGV. This CDR3 has 15 amino acids. After removal of 6 bases from V and 3 bases from J, the junction contained 7 bases not matched to a gene. CDR3: CASRFGGGATDTQYF. DNA for the CDR3: TGTGCCAGCAGGTTCGGCGGGGGGGCAACAGATACGCAGTATTTT. Filled out from reference TRBV11-2 and TRBJ2-3, the complete variable domain reads EAGVAQSPRYKIIEKRQSVAFWCNPISGHATLYWYQQILGQGPKLLIQFQNNGVVDDSQLPKDRFSAERLKGVDSTLKIQPAKLEDSAVYLCASRFGGGATDTQYFGPGTRLTVL.

The chain has TRBV18 and TRBJ2-1; D may be TRBD1 (6 bases). Germline CDR1 and CDR2: KGHSH and LQKENI. The CDR3 is made up of 16 amino acids. V was clipped by 2 bases and J by 9 bases, with 20 bases between them. CDR3 region: CASSPITGRGGGEQFF. In DNA, the CDR3 is TGTGCCAGCTCACCAATCACAGGCAGGGGTGGAGGTGAGCAGTTCTTC.

The chain has TRBV18 and TRBJ1-5; 7 bases are a match to TRBD1. Germline-derived CDR1 and CDR2 are KGHSH and LQKENI. The CDR3 is 14 residues long. J gave up 6 bases and V 6 bases, and 8 bases lay outside the gene matches. CDR3 sequence reads: CASSAGGGGQPQHF. The CDR3, as DNA: TGTGCCAGCTCGGCAGGGGGAGGCGGTCAGCCCCAGCATTTT.